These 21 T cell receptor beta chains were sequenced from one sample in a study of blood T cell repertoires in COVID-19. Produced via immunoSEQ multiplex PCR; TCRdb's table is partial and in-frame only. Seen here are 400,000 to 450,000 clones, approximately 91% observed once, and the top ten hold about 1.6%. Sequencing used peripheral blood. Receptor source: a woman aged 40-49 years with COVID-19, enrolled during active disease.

The CDR3 here is CASSPLHKREDSPLHF. The CDR3 DNA follows: TGTGCCAGCTCACCACTACACAAGAGGGAAGATTCACCCCTCCACTTT. This chain connects TRBV18 to TRBJ1-6; unclear D gene. Germline V CDR1 and CDR2: KGHSH, LQKENI. Trimming removed 1 base at V and 8 bases at J, with 15 bases between. CDR3 size: 16 residues.

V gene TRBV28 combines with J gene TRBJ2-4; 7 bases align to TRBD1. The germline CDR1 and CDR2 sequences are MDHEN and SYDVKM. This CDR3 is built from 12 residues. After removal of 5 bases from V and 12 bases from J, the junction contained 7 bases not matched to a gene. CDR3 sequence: CASSPRQGSQYF. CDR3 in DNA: TGTGCCAGCAGTCCAAGACAGGGAAGTCAGTACTTC.

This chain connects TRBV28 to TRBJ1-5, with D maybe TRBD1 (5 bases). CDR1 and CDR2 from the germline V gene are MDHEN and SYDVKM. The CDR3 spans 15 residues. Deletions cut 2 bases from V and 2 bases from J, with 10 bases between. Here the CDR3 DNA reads TGTGCCAGCAGTTTAAGGGGAGGGGGCAATCAGCCCCAGCATTTT. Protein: CASSLRGGGNQPQHF.

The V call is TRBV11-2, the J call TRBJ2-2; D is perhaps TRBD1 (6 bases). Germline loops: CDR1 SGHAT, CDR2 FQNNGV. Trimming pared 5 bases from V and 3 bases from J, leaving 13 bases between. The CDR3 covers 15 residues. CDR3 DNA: TGTGCCAGCAGCCCAGGACAGAGGGACACCGGGGAGCTGTTTTTT. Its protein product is CASSPGQRDTGELFF.

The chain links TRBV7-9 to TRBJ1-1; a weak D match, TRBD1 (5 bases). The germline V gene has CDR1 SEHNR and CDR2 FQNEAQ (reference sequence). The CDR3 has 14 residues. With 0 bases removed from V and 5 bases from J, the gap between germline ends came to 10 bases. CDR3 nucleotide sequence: TGTGCCAGCAGCTTAGCGGAAGGGGCTACTGAAGCTTTCTTT. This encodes CASSLAEGATEAFF.

CDR3 bases: TGTGCCAGCAGCAAACCATCCCCCGCGGATCAGCCCCAGCATTTT. Protein: CASSKPSPADQPQHF. This chain joins TRBV21-1 and TRBJ1-5. TRBV21-1 is a pseudogene locus. There are 15 residues in the CDR3.

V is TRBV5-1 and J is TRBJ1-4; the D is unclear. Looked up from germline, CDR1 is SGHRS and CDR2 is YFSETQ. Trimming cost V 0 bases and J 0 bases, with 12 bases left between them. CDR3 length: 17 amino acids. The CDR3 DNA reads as TGCGCCAGCAGCTTGGTCGGTCCGGGGTCAACTAATGAAAAACTGTTTTTT. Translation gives CASSLVGPGSTNEKLFF.

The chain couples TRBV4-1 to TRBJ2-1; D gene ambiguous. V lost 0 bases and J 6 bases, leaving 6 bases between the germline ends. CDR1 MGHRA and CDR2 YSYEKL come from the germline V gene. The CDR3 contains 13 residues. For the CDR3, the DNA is TGCGCCAGCAGCCAAGATGGAGTCAATGAGCAGTTCTTC. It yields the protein CASSQDGVNEQFF.

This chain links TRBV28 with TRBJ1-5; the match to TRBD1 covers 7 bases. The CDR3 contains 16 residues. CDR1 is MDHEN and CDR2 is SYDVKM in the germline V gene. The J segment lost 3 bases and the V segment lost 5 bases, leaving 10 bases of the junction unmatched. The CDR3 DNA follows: TGTGCCAGCAGTCTGGAAGGGACAGTCTACAATCAGCCCCAGCATTTT. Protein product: CASSLEGTVYNQPQHF.

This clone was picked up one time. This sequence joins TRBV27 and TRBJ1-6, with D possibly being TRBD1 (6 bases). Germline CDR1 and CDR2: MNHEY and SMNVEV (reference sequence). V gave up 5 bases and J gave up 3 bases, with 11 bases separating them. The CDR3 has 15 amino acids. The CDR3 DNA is TGTGCCAGCAGTCCGACAGGTTTCTATAATTCACCCCTCCACTTT. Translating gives CASSPTGFYNSPLHF.

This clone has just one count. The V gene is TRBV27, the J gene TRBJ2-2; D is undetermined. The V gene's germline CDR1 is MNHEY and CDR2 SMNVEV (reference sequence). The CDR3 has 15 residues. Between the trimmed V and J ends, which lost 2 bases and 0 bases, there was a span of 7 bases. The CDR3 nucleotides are TGTGCCAGCAGTTTAATAACAGCGAACACCGGGGAGCTGTTTTTT. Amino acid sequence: CASSLITANTGELFF.

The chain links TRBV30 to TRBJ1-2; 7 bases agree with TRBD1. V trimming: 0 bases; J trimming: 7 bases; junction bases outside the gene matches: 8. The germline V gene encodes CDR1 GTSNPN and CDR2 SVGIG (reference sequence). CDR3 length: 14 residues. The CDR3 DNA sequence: TGTGCCTGGAGTGTACTGGTGACAGGGAGTGGCTACACCTTC. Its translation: CAWSVLVTGSGYTF.

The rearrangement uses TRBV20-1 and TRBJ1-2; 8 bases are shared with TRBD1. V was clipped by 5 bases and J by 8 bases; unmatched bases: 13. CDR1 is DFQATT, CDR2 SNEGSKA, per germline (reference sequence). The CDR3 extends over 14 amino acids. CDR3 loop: CSAGGSWTGNGYTF. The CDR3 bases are TGCAGTGCTGGTGGATCTTGGACAGGGAACGGCTACACCTTC.

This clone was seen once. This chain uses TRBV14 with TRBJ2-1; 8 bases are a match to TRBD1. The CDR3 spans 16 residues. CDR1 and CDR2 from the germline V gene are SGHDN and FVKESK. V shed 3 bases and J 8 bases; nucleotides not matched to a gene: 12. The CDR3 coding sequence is TGTGCCAGCAGCCAGCACAGACAGGGGTCCCTTGATGAGCAGTTCTTC. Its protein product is CASSQHRQGSLDEQFF.

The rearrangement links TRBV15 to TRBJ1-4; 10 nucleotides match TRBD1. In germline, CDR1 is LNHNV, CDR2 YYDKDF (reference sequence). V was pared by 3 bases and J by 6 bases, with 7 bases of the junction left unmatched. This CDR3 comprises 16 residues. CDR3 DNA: TGTGCCACCAGCAGCATGGGGACAGGGGCATATGAAAAACTGTTTTTT. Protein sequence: CATSSMGTGAYEKLFF. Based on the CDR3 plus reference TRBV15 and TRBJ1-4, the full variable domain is DAMVIQNPRYQVTQFGKPVTLSCSQTLNHNVMYWYQQKSSQAPKLLFHYYDKDFNNEADTPDNFQSRRPNTSFCFLDIRSPGLGDTAMYLCATSSMGTGAYEKLFFGSGTQLSVL.

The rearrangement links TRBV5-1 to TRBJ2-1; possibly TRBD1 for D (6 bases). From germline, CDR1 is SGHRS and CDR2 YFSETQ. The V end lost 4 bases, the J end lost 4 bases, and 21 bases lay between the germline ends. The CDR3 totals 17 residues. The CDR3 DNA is TGCGCCAGCAGCCCATTGAGAGGACAGACTCTTTACAATGAGCAGTTCTTC. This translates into CASSPLRGQTLYNEQFF.

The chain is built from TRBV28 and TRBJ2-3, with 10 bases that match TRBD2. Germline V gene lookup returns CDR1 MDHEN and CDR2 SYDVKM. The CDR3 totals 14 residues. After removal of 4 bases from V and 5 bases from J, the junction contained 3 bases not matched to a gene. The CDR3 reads CASSWTSGIDTQYF. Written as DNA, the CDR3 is TGTGCCAGCAGTTGGACTAGCGGTATAGATACGCAGTATTTT.

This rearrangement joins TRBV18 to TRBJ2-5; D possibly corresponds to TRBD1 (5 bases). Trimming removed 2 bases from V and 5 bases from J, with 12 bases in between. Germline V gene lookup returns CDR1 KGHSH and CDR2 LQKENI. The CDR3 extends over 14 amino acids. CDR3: CASSPTGPGETQYF. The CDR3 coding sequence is TGTGCCAGCTCACCAACAGGCCCTGGCGAGACCCAGTACTTC.

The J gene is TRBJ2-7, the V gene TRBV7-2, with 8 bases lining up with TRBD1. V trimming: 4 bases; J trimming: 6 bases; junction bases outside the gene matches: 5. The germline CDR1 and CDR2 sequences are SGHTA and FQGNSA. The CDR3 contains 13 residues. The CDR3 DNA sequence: TGTGCCAGCAGCTCCCAGGGGGCGGCCGAGCAGTACTTC. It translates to CASSSQGAAEQYF.

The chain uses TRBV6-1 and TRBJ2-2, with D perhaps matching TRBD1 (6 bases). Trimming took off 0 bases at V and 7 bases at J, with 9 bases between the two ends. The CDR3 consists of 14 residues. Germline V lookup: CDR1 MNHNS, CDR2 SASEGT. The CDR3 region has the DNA TGTGCCAGCAGTGAAGCTGACAGGCTCGGGGAGCTGTTTTTT. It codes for CASSEADRLGELFF.

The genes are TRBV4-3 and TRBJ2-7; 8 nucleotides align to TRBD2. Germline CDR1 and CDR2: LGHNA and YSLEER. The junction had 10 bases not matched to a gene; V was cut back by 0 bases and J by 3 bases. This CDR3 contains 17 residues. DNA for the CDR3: TGCGCCAGCAGCCAAGAGGGAAGTCTAGCGGGTCTCTACGAGCAGTACTTC. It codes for CASSQEGSLAGLYEQYF.